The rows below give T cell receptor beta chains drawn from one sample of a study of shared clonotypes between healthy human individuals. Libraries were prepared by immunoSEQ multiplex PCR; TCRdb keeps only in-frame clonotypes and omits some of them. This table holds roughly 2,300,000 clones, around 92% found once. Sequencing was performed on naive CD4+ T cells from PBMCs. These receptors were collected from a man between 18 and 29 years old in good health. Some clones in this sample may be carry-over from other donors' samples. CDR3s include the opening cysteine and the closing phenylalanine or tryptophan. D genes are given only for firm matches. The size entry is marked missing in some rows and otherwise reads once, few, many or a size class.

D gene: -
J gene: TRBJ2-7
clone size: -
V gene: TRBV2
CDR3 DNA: TGTGCCAGCAGTGAACGGCGCTCCACCTACGAGCAGTACTTC
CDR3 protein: CASSERRSTYEQYF

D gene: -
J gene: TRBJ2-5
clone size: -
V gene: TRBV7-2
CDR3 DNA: TGTGCCAGCAGCTTAATGCAGGGCCAAGAGACCCAGTACTTC
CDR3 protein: CASSLMQGQETQYF

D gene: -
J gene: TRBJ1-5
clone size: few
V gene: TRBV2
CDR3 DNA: TGTGCCAGTCGTGGGGATAGCAATCAGCCCCAGCATTTT
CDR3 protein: CASRGDSNQPQHF

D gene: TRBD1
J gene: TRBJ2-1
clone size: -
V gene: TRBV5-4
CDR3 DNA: TGTGCCAGCAGCTTGGCGGGGGGACAGGGGCCCTACAATGAGCAGTTCTTC
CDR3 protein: CASSLAGGQGPYNEQFF

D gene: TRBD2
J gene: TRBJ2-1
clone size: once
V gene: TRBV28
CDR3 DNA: TGTGCCAGCAGTCTGGGGACTAGCGGGATCCCTAATGAGCAGTTCTTC
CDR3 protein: CASSLGTSGIPNEQFF

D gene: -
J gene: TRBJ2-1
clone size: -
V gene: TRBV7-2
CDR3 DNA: TGTGCCAGCAGCCAGGGACCGAGCATTTACAATGAGCAGTTCTTC
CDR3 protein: CASSQGPSIYNEQFF

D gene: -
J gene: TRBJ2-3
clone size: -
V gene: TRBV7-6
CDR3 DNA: TGTGCCAGCAGCCGCGGACAGAGCACAGATACGCAGTATTTT
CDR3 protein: CASSRGQSTDTQYF

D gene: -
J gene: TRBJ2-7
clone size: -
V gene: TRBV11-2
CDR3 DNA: TGTGCCAGCAGCCCTCGGACCGCGAGCTCCTACGAGCAGTACTTC
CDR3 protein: CASSPRTASSYEQYF

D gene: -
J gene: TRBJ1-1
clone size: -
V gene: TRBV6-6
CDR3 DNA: TGTGCCAGCAGTTACTCACGGGGGGGCACTGAAGCTTTCTTT
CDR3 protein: CASSYSRGGTEAFF

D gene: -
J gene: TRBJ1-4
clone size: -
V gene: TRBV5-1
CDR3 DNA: TGCGCCAGCAGCTCTATACCCCGGGGGGTGACTAATGAAAAACTGTTTTTT
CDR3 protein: CASSSIPRGVTNEKLFF

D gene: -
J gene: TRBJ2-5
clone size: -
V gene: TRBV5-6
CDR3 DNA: TGTGCCAGCAAGAAGGGGCAAGAGACCCAGTACTTC
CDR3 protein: CASKKGQETQYF

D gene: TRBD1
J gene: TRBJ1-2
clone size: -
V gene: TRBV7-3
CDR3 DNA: TGTGCCAGCAGCTCCTTGACAGGGGAAATTCTCTATGGCTACACCTTC
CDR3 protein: CASSSLTGEILYGYTF

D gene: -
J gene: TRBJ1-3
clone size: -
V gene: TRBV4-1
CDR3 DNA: TGCGCCAGCAGCCAACCCCCCGGACGGGACTCTGGAAACACCATATATTTT
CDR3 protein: CASSQPPGRDSGNTIYF

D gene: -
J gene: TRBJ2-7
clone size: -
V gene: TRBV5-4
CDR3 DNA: TGTGCCAGCAGCTTGGGACAGCTCTACGAGCAGTACTTC
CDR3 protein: CASSLGQLYEQYF

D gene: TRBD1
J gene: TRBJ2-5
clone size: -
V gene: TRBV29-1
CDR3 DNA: TGCAGCGTTGAGTTTGGGTCGACAGGGGATGAAGAGACCCAGTACTTC
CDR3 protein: CSVEFGSTGDEETQYF

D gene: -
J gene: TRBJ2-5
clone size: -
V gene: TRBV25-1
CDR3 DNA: TGTGCCAGCAGTGCCTCATGGGGAGAGACCCAGTACTTC
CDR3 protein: CASSASWGETQYF

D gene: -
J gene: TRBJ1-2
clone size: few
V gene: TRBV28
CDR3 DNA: TGTGCCAGCAGTCCCCGGGATTATGGCTACACCTTC
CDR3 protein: CASSPRDYGYTF

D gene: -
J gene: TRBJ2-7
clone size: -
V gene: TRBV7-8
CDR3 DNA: TGTGCCAGCAGCTTAGGGCGCCACGAGCAGTACTTC
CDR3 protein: CASSLGRHEQYF

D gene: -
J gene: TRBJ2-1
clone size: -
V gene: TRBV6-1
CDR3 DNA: TGTGCCAGCACCAAGACTAGTGAGGGATACAATGAGCAGTTCTTC
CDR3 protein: CASTKTSEGYNEQFF

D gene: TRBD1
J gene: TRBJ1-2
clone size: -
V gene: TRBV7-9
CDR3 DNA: TGTGCCAGCAGCTTCGCCAGGGGGCAGACTAACTATGGCTACACCTTC
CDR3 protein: CASSFARGQTNYGYTF

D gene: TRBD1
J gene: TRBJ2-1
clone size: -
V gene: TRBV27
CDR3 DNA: TGTGCCAGCAGTTTGGGACAGGGGGTTTTCAATGAGCAGTTCTTC
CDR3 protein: CASSLGQGVFNEQFF

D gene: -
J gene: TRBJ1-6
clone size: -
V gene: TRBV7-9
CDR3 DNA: TGTGCCAGCAGCTTAGGGGAATCACCCCTCCACTTT
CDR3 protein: CASSLGESPLHF

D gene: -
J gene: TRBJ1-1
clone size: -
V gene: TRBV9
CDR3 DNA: TGTGCCAGCAGCGTAGTGAGTCTGGGGAACACTGAAGCTTTCTTT
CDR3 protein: CASSVVSLGNTEAFF

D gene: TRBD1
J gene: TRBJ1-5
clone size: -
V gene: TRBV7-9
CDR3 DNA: TGTGCCAGCAGCGGACAGGGGGCGATTGGGCAGCCCCAGCATTTT
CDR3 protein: CASSGQGAIGQPQHF

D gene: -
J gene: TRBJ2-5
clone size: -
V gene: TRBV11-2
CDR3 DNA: TGTGCCAGCAGCTTACGGGACGTTAGGGAGACCCAGTACTTC
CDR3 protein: CASSLRDVRETQYF

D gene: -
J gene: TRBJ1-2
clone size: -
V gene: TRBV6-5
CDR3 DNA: TGTGCCAGCAGGAGCCGAGGTGTCCATGGCTACACCTTC
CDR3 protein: CASRSRGVHGYTF

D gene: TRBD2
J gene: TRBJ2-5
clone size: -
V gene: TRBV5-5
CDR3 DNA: TGTGCCAGCAGCTTGCGGGAGGGTGGGCAAGAGACCCAGTACTTC
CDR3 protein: CASSLREGGQETQYF

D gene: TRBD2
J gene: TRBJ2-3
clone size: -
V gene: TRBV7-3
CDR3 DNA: TGTGCCAGCAGCTCCCCCGGCGGGAGGAGGACAGATACGCAGTATTTT
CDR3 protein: CASSSPGGRRTDTQYF

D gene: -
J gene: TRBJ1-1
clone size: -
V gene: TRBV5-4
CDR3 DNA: TGTGCCAGCAGCCGCGCAGGGGACACTGAAGCTTTCTTT
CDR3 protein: CASSRAGDTEAFF

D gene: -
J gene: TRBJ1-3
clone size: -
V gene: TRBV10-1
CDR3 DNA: TGCGCCAGCAGTGACGGAGCCTTCTCTGGAAACACCATATATTTT
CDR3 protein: CASSDGAFSGNTIYF

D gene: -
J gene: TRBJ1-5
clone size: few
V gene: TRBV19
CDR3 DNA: TGTGCCAGTAGAGGGACCATCCGGGCAGGGATGAATCAGCCCCAGCATTTT
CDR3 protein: CASRGTIRAGMNQPQHF

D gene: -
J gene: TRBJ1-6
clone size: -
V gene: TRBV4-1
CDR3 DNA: TGCGCCAGCAGCCAAGATATGGGACTCACCATTCACCTTGATAATTCACCCCTCCACTTT
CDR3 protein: CASSQDMGLTIHLDNSPLHF

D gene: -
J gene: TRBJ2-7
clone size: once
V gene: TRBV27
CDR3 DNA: TGTGCCAGCAGTTTAAATGGGGGGTTAGCCTCCTACGAGCAGTACTTC
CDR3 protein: CASSLNGGLASYEQYF

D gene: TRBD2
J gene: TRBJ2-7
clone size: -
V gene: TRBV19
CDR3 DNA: TGTGCCAGTAGGTTAGCGGGAGAGCAGTACTTC
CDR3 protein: CASRLAGEQYF

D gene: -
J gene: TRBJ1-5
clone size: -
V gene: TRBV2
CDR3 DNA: TGTGCCAGCAGTGATGAAGGGCGCAATCAGCCCCAGCATTTT
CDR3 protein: CASSDEGRNQPQHF

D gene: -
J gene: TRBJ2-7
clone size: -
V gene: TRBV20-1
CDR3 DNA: TGCAGTGCCGCGAGTTTGGTAGAGCAGTACTTC
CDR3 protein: CSAASLVEQYF

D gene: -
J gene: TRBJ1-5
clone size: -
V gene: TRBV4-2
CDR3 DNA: TGTGCCAGCAGCCAAGACCCTACCCAGACGGCAGCGAATCAGCCCCAGCATTTT
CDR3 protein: CASSQDPTQTAANQPQHF

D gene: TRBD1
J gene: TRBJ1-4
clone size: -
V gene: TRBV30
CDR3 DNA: TGTGCCTGGAGCGAAACCGGGACAGGGTTTGAAAAACTGTTTTTT
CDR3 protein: CAWSETGTGFEKLFF

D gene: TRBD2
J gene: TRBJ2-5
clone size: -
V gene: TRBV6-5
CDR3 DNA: TGTGCCAGCAGTTACGAGGGACTAGCGGAAGAGACCCAGTACTTC
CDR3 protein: CASSYEGLAEETQYF

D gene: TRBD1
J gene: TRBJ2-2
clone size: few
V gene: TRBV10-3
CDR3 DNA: TGTGCCATCAGCGGACAGGGGGCGATAACCGGGGAGCTGTTTTTT
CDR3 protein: CAISGQGAITGELFF